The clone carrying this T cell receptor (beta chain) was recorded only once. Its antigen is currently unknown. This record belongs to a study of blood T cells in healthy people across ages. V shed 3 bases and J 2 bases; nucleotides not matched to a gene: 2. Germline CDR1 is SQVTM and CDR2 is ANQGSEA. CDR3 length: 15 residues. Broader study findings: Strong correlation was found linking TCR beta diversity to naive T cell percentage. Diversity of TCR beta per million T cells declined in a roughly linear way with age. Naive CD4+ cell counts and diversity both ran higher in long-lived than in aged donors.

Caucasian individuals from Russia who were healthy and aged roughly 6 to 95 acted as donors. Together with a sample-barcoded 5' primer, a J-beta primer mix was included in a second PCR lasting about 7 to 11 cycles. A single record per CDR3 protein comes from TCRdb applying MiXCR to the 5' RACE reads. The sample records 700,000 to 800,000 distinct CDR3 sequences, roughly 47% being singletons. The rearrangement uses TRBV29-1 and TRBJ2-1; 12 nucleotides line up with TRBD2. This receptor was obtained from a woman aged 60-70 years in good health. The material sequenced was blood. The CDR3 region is CSVETSGRPYNEQFF. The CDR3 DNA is TGCAGCGTTGAGACTAGCGGGAGACCCTACAATGAGCAGTTCTTC.